The 12 T cell receptor beta chains listed next were all sequenced from one sample in a study of technical replicates of blood from several donors. Measured with immunoSEQ multiplex PCR; TCRdb has only the in-frame clones, and not every one. The data contain 78,000 or so clones, 75% to 90% of them singletons. The sample consisted of T cells isolated from PBMCs. The receptors were gathered from a human donor in good health.

J is TRBJ1-1 and V is TRBV11-2; D gene uncertain. Trimming removed 0 bases at V and 3 bases at J, with 20 bases between. The CDR3 covers 18 residues. From germline, CDR1 is SGHAT and CDR2 FQNNGV. In DNA, the CDR3 is TGTGCCAGCAGCTTAGATCCAAAGCGCCCGGGGTGGGACACTGAAGCTTTCTTT. Translating it yields CASSLDPKRPGWDTEAFF.

J is TRBJ2-3 and V is TRBV15; the D gene is possibly TRBD1 (5 bases). Trimming pared 2 bases from V and 3 bases from J, leaving 12 bases between. Germline V lookup: CDR1 LNHNV, CDR2 YYDKDF (reference sequence). The CDR3 loop spans 15 amino acids. The CDR3 loop is CATSRHTGDTDTQYF. The CDR3, as DNA: TGTGCCACCAGCAGACATACAGGTGATACAGATACGCAGTATTTT.

This clone was observed a few times. The chain couples TRBV4-2 to TRBJ2-3; D is perhaps TRBD1 (6 bases). CDR1 and CDR2 (germline): LGHNA, YNFKEQ. The CDR3 consists of 15 residues. Trimming removed 4 bases from V and 3 bases from J, with 14 bases in between. The CDR3 bases are TGTGCCAGCAGCCTAGGGGGAGCCAATACAGATACGCAGTATTTT. It codes for CASSLGGANTDTQYF.

The chain couples TRBV30 to TRBJ2-7; possibly TRBD1 for D (5 bases). The CDR3 is made up of 15 amino acids. CDR1 is GTSNPN and CDR2 is SVGIG in the germline V gene (reference sequence). Trimming cost V 7 bases and J 5 bases, with 24 bases left between them. CDR3 region: CAFLDLGRASDEQYF. The CDR3 coding sequence is TGTGCCTTTTTAGACTTGGGCAGGGCATCTGACGAGCAGTACTTC.

This clone was detected only once. The chain joins TRBV6-6 to TRBJ1-4; D unresolved. The V and J ends lost 4 bases and 4 bases respectively, with 4 bases between them. The germline gives CDR1 MNHNY, CDR2 SVGAGI (reference sequence). The CDR3 runs 12 residues. The CDR3 loop reads CASSFGNEKLFF. CDR3 bases: TGTGCCAGCAGTTTCGGTAATGAAAAACTGTTTTTT.

The chain carries TRBV19 and TRBJ2-7, with D possibly matching TRBD1 (6 bases). Germline CDR1 LNHDA, CDR2 SQIVND (reference sequence). Deletions cut 4 bases from V and 1 base from J, with 11 bases between. This CDR3 has 14 residues. CDR3 in amino acids: CASSSRDISYEQYF. In DNA, the CDR3 is TGTGCCAGTAGTAGCAGGGACATATCCTACGAGCAGTACTTC.

The V and J genes are TRBV7-8 and TRBJ2-7, with D possibly matching TRBD1 (6 bases). In germline, CDR1 is SGHVS, CDR2 FQNEAQ. Trimming took 5 bases from V and 4 from J, leaving 24 bases between them. CDR3 length: 17 residues. For the CDR3, the DNA is TGTGCCAGCAGCCAACTCCTTTCCTCCGGGACACTATACGAGCAGTACTTC. Amino acid sequence: CASSQLLSSGTLYEQYF.

The V gene is TRBV27, the J gene TRBJ2-1; the D is unclear. Trimming shortened V by 11 bases and J by 5 bases, and 13 bases separated the two germline ends. The CDR3 totals 12 residues. Germline V gene lookup returns CDR1 MNHEY and CDR2 SMNVEV (reference sequence). CDR3 DNA: TGTGCCTCGAGTTCTGGTAACAATGAGCAGTTCTTC. Its protein product is CASSSGNNEQFF.

The V call is TRBV5-1, the J call TRBJ1-1, with D hard to call. Germline V CDR1 and CDR2: SGHRS, YFSETQ. Deletions cut 5 bases from V and 1 base from J, with 24 bases between. This CDR3 comprises 18 residues. The CDR3 sequence is CASRLTPKARNRNTEAFF. The CDR3, as DNA: TGCGCCAGCAGGCTCACCCCGAAGGCGAGGAATCGGAACACTGAAGCTTTCTTT.

This rearrangement joins TRBV9 to TRBJ2-5; 9 nucleotides align to TRBD2. Per germline, CDR1 SGDLS and CDR2 YYNGEE. The CDR3 contains 18 residues. V was pared by 0 bases and J by 7 bases, with 16 bases of the junction left unmatched. The CDR3 loop is CASSVDLAGLGAGGTQYF. The DNA for the CDR3 is TGTGCCAGCAGCGTAGACTTGGCGGGACTAGGAGCGGGGGGGACCCAGTACTTC. The entire variable domain, with the rest obtained from reference TRBV9 and TRBJ2-5, is as follows: DSGVTQTPKHLITATGQRVTLRCSPRSGDLSVYWYQQSLDQGLQFLIQYYNGEERAKGNILERFSAQQFPDLHSELNLSSLELGDSALYFCASSVDLAGLGAGGTQYFGPGTRLLVL.

Here the CDR3 DNA reads TGTGCAGAACAGGGAGGGGGTAGGGAGACCCAGTACTTC. This translates into CAEQGGGRETQYF. This chain connects TRBV6-1 to TRBJ2-5, with D possibly matching TRBD2 (7 bases). The CDR3 is 13 amino acids. Looked up from germline, CDR1 is MNHNS and CDR2 is SASEGT.

CDR3 sequence reads: CASSFPGFNTEAFF. The CDR3 coding sequence is TGTGCCAGCAGCTTCCCAGGATTTAACACTGAAGCTTTCTTT. V gene TRBV5-6 combines with J gene TRBJ1-1, with D uncertain. The V gene lost 2 bases and the J gene lost 2 bases, with 10 bases spanning the gap. The CDR3 is 14 amino acids. Germline assignment: CDR1 SGHDT and CDR2 YYEEEE.